The entry below describes one TCR beta chain. As yet, its antigen is unknown. This sample was taken from a study of beta chain features in type 1 diabetes. About the research overall: There was similarity between patients and healthy donors in age, gender and cell yields. Findings and caveats of the study: People with Type 1 diabetes carried modestly yet significantly shorter TCRB CDR3s in all four CD4+ subsets.

A sort by CD45RO/CCR7/CD25/CD127/CD95/CD27 yielded CD4+ naive, central memory, regulatory and stem cell-like memory cells. Purities in excess of 95% were seen in all sorted populations. This CDR3 contains 15 residues. V was pared by 2 bases and J by 1 base, with 11 bases between. Germline V gives CDR1 MNHEY, CDR2 SVGAGI. The sequenced template was cDNA made from the entire isolated RNA. Libraries were prepared by immunoSEQ multiplex PCR; TCRdb keeps only in-frame clonotypes and omits some of them. In the table there are roughly 340,000 clones, approximately 15% of which are singletons. This clonotype was sampled from a woman aged 18 to 35 with type 1 diabetes. Sequenced input: naive CD4+ T cells from blood. The chain carries TRBV6-5 and TRBJ1-1; D perhaps matches TRBD1 (6 bases). The CDR3 is CASSYLAGANTEAFF. CDR3 DNA sequence: TGTGCCAGCAGTTACCTGGCAGGGGCGAACACTGAAGCTTTCTTT.